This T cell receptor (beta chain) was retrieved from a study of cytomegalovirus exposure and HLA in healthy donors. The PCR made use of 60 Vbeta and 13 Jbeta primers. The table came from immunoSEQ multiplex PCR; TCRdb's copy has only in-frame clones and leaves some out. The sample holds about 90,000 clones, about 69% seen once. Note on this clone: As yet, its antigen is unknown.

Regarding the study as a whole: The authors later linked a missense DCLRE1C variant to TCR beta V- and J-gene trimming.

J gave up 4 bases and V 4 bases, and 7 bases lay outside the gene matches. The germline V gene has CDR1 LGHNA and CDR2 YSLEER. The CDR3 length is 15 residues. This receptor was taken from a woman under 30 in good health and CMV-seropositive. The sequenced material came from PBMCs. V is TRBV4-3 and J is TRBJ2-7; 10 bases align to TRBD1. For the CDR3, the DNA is TGCGCCAGCAGCCTAGTAGACAGGGGGCTATACGAGCAGTACTTC. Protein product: CASSLVDRGLYEQYF.